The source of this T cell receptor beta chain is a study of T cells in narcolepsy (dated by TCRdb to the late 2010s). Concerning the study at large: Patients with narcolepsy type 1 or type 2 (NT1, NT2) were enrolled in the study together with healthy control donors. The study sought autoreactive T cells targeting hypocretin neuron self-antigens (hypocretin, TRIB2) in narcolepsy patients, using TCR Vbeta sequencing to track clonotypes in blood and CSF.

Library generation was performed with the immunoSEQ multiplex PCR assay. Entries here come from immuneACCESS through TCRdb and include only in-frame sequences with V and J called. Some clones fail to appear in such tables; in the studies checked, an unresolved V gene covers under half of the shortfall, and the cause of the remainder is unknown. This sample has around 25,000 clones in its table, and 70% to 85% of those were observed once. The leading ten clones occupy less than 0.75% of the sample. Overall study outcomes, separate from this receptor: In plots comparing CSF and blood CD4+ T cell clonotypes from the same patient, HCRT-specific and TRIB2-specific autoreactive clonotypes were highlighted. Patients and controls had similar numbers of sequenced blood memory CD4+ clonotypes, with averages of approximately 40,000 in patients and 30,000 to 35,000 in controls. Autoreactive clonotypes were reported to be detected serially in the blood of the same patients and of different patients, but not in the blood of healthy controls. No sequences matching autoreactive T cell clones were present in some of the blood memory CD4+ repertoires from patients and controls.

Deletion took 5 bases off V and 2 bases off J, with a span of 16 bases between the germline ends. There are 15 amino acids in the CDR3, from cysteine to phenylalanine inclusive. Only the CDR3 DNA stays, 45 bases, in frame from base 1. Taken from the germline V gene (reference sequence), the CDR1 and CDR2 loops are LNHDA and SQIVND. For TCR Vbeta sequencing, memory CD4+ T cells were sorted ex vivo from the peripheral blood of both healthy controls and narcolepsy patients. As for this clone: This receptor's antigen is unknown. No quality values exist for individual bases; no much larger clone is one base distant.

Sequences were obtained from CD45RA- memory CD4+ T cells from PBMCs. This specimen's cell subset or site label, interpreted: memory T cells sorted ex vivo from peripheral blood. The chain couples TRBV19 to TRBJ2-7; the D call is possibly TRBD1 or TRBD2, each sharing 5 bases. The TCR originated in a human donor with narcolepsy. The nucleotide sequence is TGTGCCAGTAGTCCCGTGAGGGGTGGCCCCTACGAGCAGTACTTC. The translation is CASSPVRGGPYEQYF.